There are many counts of the clone carrying this TCR beta chain. Antigen unknown. Germline CDR1 SQVTM, CDR2 ANQGSEA. The germline V and J ends were trimmed by 7 bases and 8 bases, with 11 bases remaining between them. The CDR3 runs 10 residues. The sample comes from a study of CD8 T cells in ankylosing spondylitis. TCR beta libraries were made by quantitative 5'-RACE with molecular barcodes. Each CDR3 protein gets one entry after TCRdb re-called the 5' RACE reads with MiXCR. The table shows under 85,000 distinct CDR3 sequences, with approximately 5% occurring only once. Study results and limitations: Peripheral blood held disease-linked clones only at relatively low frequency, and these were CD8+. It was reported that disease-linked clones were significantly enriched in matched ankylosing spondylitis synovial fluid.

The chain uses TRBV29-1 and TRBJ1-1; no firm D call. This TCR was sampled from a male donor with ankylosing spondylitis or in good health (not recorded which). Sequencing used blood, either unsorted or a sorted T cell fraction (not recorded which). CDR3 bases: TGCAGCGGCCGGACGGTAGAAGCTTTCTTT. As protein: CSGRTVEAFF.